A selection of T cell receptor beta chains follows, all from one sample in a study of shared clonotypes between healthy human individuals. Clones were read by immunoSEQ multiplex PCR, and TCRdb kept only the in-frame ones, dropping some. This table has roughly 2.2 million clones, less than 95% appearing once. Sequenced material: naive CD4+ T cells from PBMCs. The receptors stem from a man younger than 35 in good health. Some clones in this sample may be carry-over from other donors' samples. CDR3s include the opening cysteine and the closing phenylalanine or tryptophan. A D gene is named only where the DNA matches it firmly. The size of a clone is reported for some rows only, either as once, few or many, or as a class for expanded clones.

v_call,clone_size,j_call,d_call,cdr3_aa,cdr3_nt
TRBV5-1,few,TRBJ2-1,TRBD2,CASSLTSGRDNEQFF,TGCGCCAGCAGCTTGACTAGCGGGAGGGACAATGAGCAGTTCTTC
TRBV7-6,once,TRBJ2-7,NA,CASSLYDRGYEQYF,TGTGCCAGCAGCCTCTACGACCGGGGCTACGAGCAGTACTTC
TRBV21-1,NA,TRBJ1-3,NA,CASSKVPGPSGNTIYF,TGTGCCAGCAGCAAAGTCCCGGGACCCTCTGGAAACACCATATATTTT
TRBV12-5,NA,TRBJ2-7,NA,CASGLVLEGATPYEQYF,TGTGCTAGTGGTTTGGTACTGGAGGGAGCCACTCCCTACGAGCAGTACTTC
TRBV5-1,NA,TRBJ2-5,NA,CASSFSPAGSGVETQYF,TGCGCCAGCAGCTTTTCCCCGGCGGGGAGCGGTGTGGAGACCCAGTACTTC
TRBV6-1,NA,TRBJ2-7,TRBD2,CASTRLAVLYEQYF,TGTGCCAGCACCCGACTAGCGGTATTGTACGAGCAGTACTTC
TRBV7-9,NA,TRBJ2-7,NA,CASSSEGSRYEQYF,TGTGCCAGCAGCTCAGAGGGTTCCAGGTACGAGCAGTACTTC
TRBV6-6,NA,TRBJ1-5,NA,CASSYSRGGADQPQHF,TGTGCCAGCAGTTACTCTAGGGGGGGGGCAGATCAGCCCCAGCATTTT
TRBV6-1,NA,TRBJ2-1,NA,CASGDYSYNEQFF,TGTGCCAGTGGAGACTACTCCTACAATGAGCAGTTCTTC
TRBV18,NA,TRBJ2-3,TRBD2,CASSLTSGRTDTQYF,TGTGCCAGCTCACTTACTAGCGGGAGGACAGATACGCAGTATTTT
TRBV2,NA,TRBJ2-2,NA,CASSPGSSNTGELFF,TGTGCCAGCAGTCCGGGAAGCTCGAACACCGGGGAGCTGTTTTTT
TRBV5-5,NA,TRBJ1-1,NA,CASSLTDDTEAFF,TGTGCCAGCAGCTTGACAGACGACACTGAAGCTTTCTTT
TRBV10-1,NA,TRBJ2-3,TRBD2,CASSGTSGSKQYF,TGCGCCAGCAGTGGGACTAGCGGGAGTAAACAGTATTTT
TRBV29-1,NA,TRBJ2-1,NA,CSVEATRYNEQFF,TGCAGCGTTGAGGCTACTAGGTACAATGAGCAGTTCTTC
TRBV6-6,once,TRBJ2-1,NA,CASRPGAYNEQFF,TGTGCCAGCAGACCCGGGGCCTACAATGAGCAGTTCTTC
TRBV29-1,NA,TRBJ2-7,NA,CSVQEGRSSYEQYF,TGCAGCGTACAAGAAGGCAGGAGCTCCTACGAGCAGTACTTC
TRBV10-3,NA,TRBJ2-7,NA,CAIMVAVRGGSYEQYF,TGTGCCATCATGGTCGCAGTAAGGGGGGGTTCCTACGAGCAGTACTTC
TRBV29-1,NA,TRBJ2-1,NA,CSALVNNEQFF,TGCAGCGCCCTAGTAAACAATGAGCAGTTCTTC
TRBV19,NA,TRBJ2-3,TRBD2,CASSIPGLAVTSTDTQYF,TGTGCCAGTAGTATCCCCGGACTAGCGGTAACTAGCACAGATACGCAGTATTTT
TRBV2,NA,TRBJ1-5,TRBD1,CASSVGGRNQPQHF,TGTGCCAGCAGTGTAGGGGGCCGCAATCAGCCCCAGCATTTT
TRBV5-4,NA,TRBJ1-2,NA,CASSLVIDSATNYGYTF,TGTGCCAGCAGCTTGGTAATAGACAGCGCAACTAACTATGGCTACACCTTC
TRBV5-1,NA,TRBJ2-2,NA,CASSSAVNTGELFF,TGCGCCAGCAGCTCGGCGGTCAACACCGGGGAGCTGTTTTTT
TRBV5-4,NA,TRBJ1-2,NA,CASSVRDTYGYTF,TGTGCCAGCAGCGTCCGGGACACCTATGGCTACACCTTC
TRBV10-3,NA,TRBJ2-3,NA,CAIAAGSDTQYF,TGTGCCATCGCCGCAGGCTCGGATACGCAGTATTTT
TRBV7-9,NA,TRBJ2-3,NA,CASGLGTSTDTQYF,TGTGCCAGCGGGCTTGGGACCAGCACAGATACGCAGTATTTT
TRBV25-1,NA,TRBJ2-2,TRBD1,CASKGQKNTGELFF,TGTGCCAGCAAGGGACAGAAAAACACCGGGGAGCTGTTTTTT
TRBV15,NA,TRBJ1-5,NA,CATSRDRAGGNQPQHF,TGTGCCACCAGCAGAGACAGGGCCGGGGGCAATCAGCCCCAGCATTTT
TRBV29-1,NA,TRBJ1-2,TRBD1,CSVEDRGLGGYTF,TGCAGCGTTGAAGACAGGGGGCTGGGTGGCTACACCTTC
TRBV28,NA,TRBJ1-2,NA,CASSSGPGTVSF,TGTGCCAGCAGTTCGGGTCCCGGGACGGTTAGCTTC
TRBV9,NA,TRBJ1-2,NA,CASSARDLLLYGYTF,TGTGCCAGCAGCGCTCGGGACCTCCTTTTGTATGGCTACACCTTC
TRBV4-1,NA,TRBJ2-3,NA,CASSRLQGSPDTQYF,TGCGCCAGCAGCCGCCTACAGGGAAGTCCAGATACGCAGTATTTT
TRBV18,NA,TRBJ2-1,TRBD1,CASQDRGRDEQFF,TGTGCCAGCCAGGACAGGGGGCGCGATGAGCAGTTCTTC
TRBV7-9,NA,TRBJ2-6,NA,CASSLPFTGTGANVLTF,TGTGCCAGCAGCTTACCGTTCACAGGTACTGGGGCCAACGTCCTGACTTTC
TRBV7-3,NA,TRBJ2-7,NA,CASSLTGTSYEQYF,TGTGCCAGCAGCCTAACAGGGACATCCTACGAGCAGTACTTC
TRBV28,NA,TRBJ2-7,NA,CASSFSRLGTYEQYF,TGTGCCAGCAGTTTTTCTCGCCTCGGCACTTACGAGCAGTACTTC
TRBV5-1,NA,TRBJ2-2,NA,CASSFGQTGELFF,TGCGCCAGCAGCTTTGGACAGACCGGGGAGCTGTTTTTT
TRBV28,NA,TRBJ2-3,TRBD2,CASSWLGRVLAADTQYF,TGTGCCAGCAGTTGGCTTGGGAGGGTACTAGCGGCAGATACGCAGTATTTT
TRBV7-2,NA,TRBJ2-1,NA,CASSISYASSYNEQFF,TGTGCCAGCAGCATATCGTATGCCAGCTCCTACAATGAGCAGTTCTTC
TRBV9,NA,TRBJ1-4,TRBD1,CASSETGGGEKLFF,TGTGCCAGCAGCGAGACAGGGGGCGGTGAAAAACTGTTTTTT
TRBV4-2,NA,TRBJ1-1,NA,CASSQDRMAFGAFF,TGTGCCAGCAGCCAAGATCGGATGGCATTCGGAGCTTTCTTT
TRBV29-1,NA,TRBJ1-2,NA,CSVGGPGEDYGYTF,TGCAGCGTCGGGGGACCAGGGGAGGACTATGGCTACACCTTC
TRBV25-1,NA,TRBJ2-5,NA,CASSEFARSPETQYF,TGTGCCAGCAGTGAATTCGCCCGGTCCCCAGAGACCCAGTACTTC
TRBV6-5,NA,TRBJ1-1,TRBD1,CASSPLDRENTEAFF,TGTGCCAGCAGCCCTCTTGACAGGGAGAACACTGAAGCTTTCTTT
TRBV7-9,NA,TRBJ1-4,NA,CASSFRAEFRSEKLFF,TGTGCCAGCAGCTTCCGGGCCGAATTCAGAAGTGAAAAACTGTTTTTT
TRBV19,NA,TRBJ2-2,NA,CASSLDLITAGELFF,TGTGCCAGTAGTCTGGACCTGATAACAGCCGGGGAGCTGTTTTTT
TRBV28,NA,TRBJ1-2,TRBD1,CASSRGQSANYGYTF,TGTGCCAGCAGCCGGGGACAGAGTGCTAACTATGGCTACACCTTC
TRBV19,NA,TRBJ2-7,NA,CASSGASSYEQYF,TGTGCCAGTAGTGGGGCCTCCTCCTACGAGCAGTACTTC
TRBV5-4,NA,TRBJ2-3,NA,CASGKDTQYF,TGTGCCAGCGGAAAGGATACGCAGTATTTT
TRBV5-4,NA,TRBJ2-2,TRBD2,CASSPGLAGYTGELFF,TGTGCCAGCAGCCCGGGACTAGCGGGATACACCGGGGAGCTGTTTTTT
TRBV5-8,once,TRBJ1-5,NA,CASSLLGTRNQPQHF,TGTGCCAGCAGCTTGCTAGGAACCCGTAATCAGCCCCAGCATTTT
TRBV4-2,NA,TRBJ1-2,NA,CASSQERDKFYGYTF,TGTGCCAGCAGCCAAGAGCGGGACAAATTCTATGGCTACACCTTC
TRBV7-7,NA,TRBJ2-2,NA,CASSGSTTGELFF,TGTGCCAGCAGCGGGAGTACCACCGGGGAGCTGTTTTTT
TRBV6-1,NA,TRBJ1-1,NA,CASTPGATRAFF,TGTGCCAGCACCCCGGGGGCCACCCGGGCTTTCTTT